The text below deals with one TCR beta chain. Germline V gene sequence: CDR1 SQVTM, CDR2 ANQGSEA. Trimming left V 1 base short and J 4 bases short, with 13 bases between. The CDR3 is made up of 14 amino acids. Sequenced by immunoSEQ multiplex PCR; TCRdb stores in-frame clones only, minus some. The sample records 2 million to 2.5 million clones, roughly 95% being singletons. This sample is part of a study of shared clonotypes between healthy human individuals. This TCR came from a man between 18 and 35 years old in good health. V usage is TRBV29-1 and J usage is TRBJ1-2, with a possible D match to TRBD1 (6 bases). The material sequenced was naive CD4+ T cells sorted from blood. Described subset: CD45RA+ positively selected. Here the CDR3 reads CSVEVPGAAYGYTF. The CDR3 coding sequence is TGCAGCGTTGAAGTGCCAGGGGCCGCCTATGGCTACACCTTC.